The rows below give T cell receptor beta chains drawn from one sample of a study of T cells in Graves' hyperthyroidism and ophthalmopathy. Each CDR3 protein is one row after TCRdb ran MiXCR on the multiplex PCR reads. The sample has about 200,000 distinct CDR3 sequences; 17% are singletons. Sequencing was carried out using blood. These receptor sequences come from a woman aged 50 to 60 with Graves' hyperthyroidism. Both conserved end residues are part of each CDR3. The order of the fields is J gene, clone size, V gene, D gene, CDR3 length, CDR3 protein, CDR3 DNA. The D gene is left open where the match is weak. Clone size, where shown, is once, few, many, or a class for clones that have expanded.

TRBJ1-1,-,TRBV4-1,TRBD1,18,CASSPHLGRDRENTEAFF,TGCGCCAGCAGCCCTCATTTGGGACGGGACAGGGAGAACACTGAAGCTTTCTTT
TRBJ1-1,many,TRBV2,TRBD1,15,CASSPLTGVGTEAFF,TGTGCCAGCAGCCCTTTGACAGGGGTCGGCACTGAAGCTTTCTTT
TRBJ2-5,many,TRBV11-1,-,17,CASSLPSSDPRRETQYF,TGTGCCAGCAGCTTACCCTCATCCGACCCCAGGAGGGAGACCCAGTACTTC
TRBJ2-7,-,TRBV12-3/TRBV12-4,TRBD2,18,CASSLGTSGKVSSYEQYF,TGTGCCAGCAGTTTAGGGACTAGCGGGAAGGTTAGCTCCTACGAGCAGTACTTC
TRBJ2-3,-,TRBV9,TRBD2,15,CASSASGRVPDTQYF,TGTGCCAGCAGCGCGAGCGGGAGGGTTCCAGATACGCAGTATTTT
TRBJ1-2,many,TRBV29-1,-,12,CSVRGGAHGYTF,TGCAGCGTGAGGGGGGGAGCTCATGGCTACACCTTC
TRBJ1-2,few,TRBV10-1,-,13,CANSRDSWNGYTF,TGCGCCAACAGCCGGGATTCTTGGAATGGCTACACCTTC
TRBJ1-2,few,TRBV5-6,-,17,CASSLAAGMLAGYGYTF,TGTGCCAGCAGCTTGGCTGCAGGGATGTTGGCTGGCTATGGCTACACCTTC
TRBJ2-7,-,TRBV19,-,15,CAGSIDLRVGYEQYF,TGTGCCGGTAGTATAGATCTGCGAGTTGGCTACGAGCAGTACTTC
TRBJ1-2,many,TRBV5-4,-,14,CASSSYQGRDGYTF,TGTGCCAGCAGCTCATATCAGGGGAGGGATGGCTACACCTTC
TRBJ1-5,-,TRBV6-1,-,12,CASRALGKPGHF,TGTGCCAGCAGAGCCCTGGGAAAACCGGGGCATTTT
TRBJ1-2,-,TRBV28,-,13,CASRPPLIYGYTF,TGTGCCAGCAGGCCCCCCCTAATTTATGGCTACACCTTC
TRBJ1-1,once,TRBV6-2/TRBV6-3,-,19,CASSYSIGAVRVRNTEAFF,TGTGCCAGCAGTTACTCGATCGGGGCAGTTCGGGTGAGAAACACTGAAGCTTTCTTT
TRBJ1-2,-,TRBV7-2,-,14,CASSPQAANYGYTF,TGTGCCAGCAGCCCTCAAGCAGCTAACTATGGCTACACCTTC
TRBJ1-4,-,TRBV7-9,-,14,CASSSDAGREKLFF,TGTGCCAGCAGCTCTGACGCAGGGAGGGAAAAACTGTTTTTT
TRBJ2-7,few,TRBV20-1,TRBD2,14,CSARTLAGGTEQYF,TGCAGTGCTAGAACCCTAGCGGGAGGTACCGAGCAGTACTTC